The 10 T cell receptor beta chains below were found in one sample sequenced in a study of shared clonotypes between healthy human individuals. Repertoires were generated with immunoSEQ multiplex PCR, while TCRdb's copy carries only in-frame clones and drops some. The profile shows approximately 1.5 million clones, approximately 98.5% of them singletons. The sequenced sample was naive CD4+ T cells sorted from blood. The subset here: CD45RA+ positively selected. The receptors originated from a young man in good health.

CDR3 amino acids: CAWSETVLSNTEAFF. The CDR3 nucleotides are TGTGCCTGGAGTGAGACAGTGTTGTCGAACACTGAAGCTTTCTTT. The chain carries TRBV30 and TRBJ1-1; D is possibly TRBD1 (5 bases). Trimming stripped 1 base from V and 1 base from J, with 13 bases between. Germline V gene data show CDR1 as GTSNPN and CDR2 as SVGIG (reference sequence). The CDR3 extends over 15 amino acids.

CDR3: CASRPSGTWEQYF. The DNA for the CDR3 is TGTGCCAGTCGACCTAGCGGGACTTGGGAGCAGTACTTC. The chain combines TRBV28 with TRBJ2-7; 9 nucleotides match TRBD2. CDR1 MDHEN and CDR2 SYDVKM come from the germline V gene. This CDR3 region has 13 residues. V gave up 9 bases and J gave up 7 bases; unmatched junction bases: 10.

As concerns this clone: The identical CDR3 is also encoded by other nucleotide sequences in the sample. This chain uses TRBV18 with TRBJ2-6; the D is unclear. There are 15 residues in the CDR3. Trimming cost V 6 bases and J 0 bases, with 9 bases left between them. Germline V gives CDR1 KGHSH, CDR2 LQKENI. The CDR3 DNA reads TGTGCCAGCTCGCTGCAGTCCTCTGGGGCCAACGTCCTGACTTTC. Protein sequence: CASSLQSSGANVLTF.

The chain employs TRBV7-9 and TRBJ2-1, with TRBD2 identical over 12 bases. The V segment lost 3 bases and the J segment 4 bases; nucleotides outside the gene matches: 7. Looked up from germline, CDR1 is SEHNR and CDR2 is FQNEAQ (reference sequence). The CDR3 consists of 17 residues. This chain's CDR3 is CASSFSGTSGPYNEQFF. The CDR3 coding sequence is TGTGCCAGCAGCTTTTCGGGGACTAGCGGGCCTTACAATGAGCAGTTCTTC.

As for this clone: The sample contains more than one DNA sequence encoding this CDR3. The genes are TRBV5-1 and TRBJ1-2, with TRBD1 matching 7 bases. Germline loops: CDR1 SGHRS, CDR2 YFSETQ. V dropped 4 bases and J dropped 3; count of bases not matched to a gene: 3. The CDR3 spans 13 residues. The CDR3 DNA reads as TGCGCCAGCAGCCCAGACAGGGACTATGGCTACACCTTC. Amino acids: CASSPDRDYGYTF.

The chain combines TRBV6-1 with TRBJ2-5; D gene ambiguous. The CDR3 length is 11 residues. Trimming removed 7 bases from V and 5 bases from J, with 8 bases in between. Looked up from germline, CDR1 is MNHNS and CDR2 is SASEGT. The CDR3 loop is CASTRLETQYF. CDR3 bases: TGTGCCAGCACCCGTCTGGAGACCCAGTACTTC.

This clone showed up just once. The chain recombines TRBV6-6 with TRBJ2-5; weak D call: TRBD1 (5 bases). V was shortened by 6 bases and J by 1 base, with 9 bases between the two germline ends. The length of the CDR3 is 13 residues. Germline-derived CDR1 and CDR2 are MNHNY and SVGAGI (reference sequence). The DNA of the CDR3 is TGTGCCAGCAGCCGTGACAGCCAAGAGACCCAGTACTTC. Residues: CASSRDSQETQYF.

This chain links TRBV5-1 with TRBJ2-3, with 7 bases that match TRBD1. The germline CDR1 and CDR2 sequences are SGHRS and YFSETQ. This CDR3 comprises 13 residues. V was clipped by 9 bases and J by 2 bases; unmatched bases: 6. CDR3 sequence (DNA): TGCGCCACTAACAGGGGCCCCACAGATACGCAGTATTTT. Its protein product is CATNRGPTDTQYF.

The chain is built from TRBV7-9 and TRBJ2-3; D is uncertain. CDR1 and CDR2 from the germline V gene are SEHNR and FQNEAQ (reference sequence). Deletions cut 1 base from V and 2 bases from J, with 10 bases between. CDR3 size: 15 residues. The DNA for the CDR3 is TGTGCCAGCAGCTTAGGTTCCGGGTACACAGATACGCAGTATTTT. Protein sequence: CASSLGSGYTDTQYF.

For this clone: The same CDR3 arises from other DNA sequences in this sample as well. The chain employs TRBV18 and TRBJ2-7, with TRBD1 identical over 11 bases. CDR3 length equals 15 residues. Germline CDR1 and CDR2: KGHSH and LQKENI. V lost 3 bases and J lost 3; bases outside the gene matches: 4. The CDR3 nucleotides are TGTGCCAGCTCACCCCCGGGACAGGGGGACTACGAGCAGTACTTC. As protein: CASSPPGQGDYEQYF.